The 18 T cell receptor beta chains presented below share a single source sample, sequenced in a study of T cells in Graves' hyperthyroidism and ophthalmopathy. Amplification yielded TCR beta CDR3 regions, with RNA transcripts as the source. TCR CDR3 regions were first amplified by RT-PCR with HTBI primers. In TCRdb, the multiplex PCR reads were re-called with MiXCR into one record per CDR3 protein. The data show 550,000 to 600,000 distinct CDR3 sequences, 40% to 55% seen once. Input material: peripheral blood or thyroid tissue (not recorded which). All receptors derive from an adult woman with Graves' disease, either hyperthyroidism or ophthalmopathy (not recorded which).

This chain's CDR3 is CASSPIGGSGNTIYF. CDR3 sequence (DNA): TGTGCCAGCAGCCCCATCGGAGGCTCTGGAAACACCATATATTTT. The chain recombines TRBV7-2 with TRBJ1-3; D gene unclear. This CDR3 has 15 amino acids. V lost 5 bases and J lost 0, with 11 bases in between. Germline V gene sequence: CDR1 SGHTA, CDR2 FQGNSA.

The rearrangement uses TRBV7-2 and TRBJ2-5, with 7 bases matching TRBD1. The tail of the sequence fits TRBJ2-1 better, so the J call may be wrong. There are 16 residues in the CDR3. Germline V lookup: CDR1 SGHTA, CDR2 FQGNSA. CDR3 residues: CASSLVLGQKQETQFF. Here the CDR3 DNA reads TGTGCCAGCAGCTTAGTGCTGGGACAGAAACAAGAGACCCAGTTCTTC.

V gene TRBV29-1 combines with J gene TRBJ2-1; a weak D match, TRBD1 (6 bases). The germline CDR1 and CDR2 sequences are SQVTM and ANQGSEA. Trimming removed 3 bases at V and 2 bases at J, with 11 bases between. CDR3 length: 14 residues. The CDR3 DNA reads as TGCAGCGTTGATCGGCAGGGGACCTACAATGAGCAGTTCTTC. Amino acids: CSVDRQGTYNEQFF.

The gene calls are TRBV7-2 and TRBJ1-2; 8 nucleotides line up with TRBD1. CDR1 SGHTA and CDR2 FQGNSA come from the germline V gene. J lost 6 bases, V lost 4 bases, and 4 bases had no gene match. The CDR3 length is 13 residues. The CDR3 DNA is TGTGCCAGCAGCTGGACAGGGATTGATGGCTACACCTTC. Amino acid sequence: CASSWTGIDGYTF. The variable domain in full, with the rest retrieved from reference TRBV7-2 and TRBJ1-2, is GAGVSQSPSNKVTEKGKDVELRCDPISGHTALYWYRQSLGQGLEFLIYFQGNSAPDKSGLPSDRFSAERTGGSVSTLTIQRTQQEDSAVYLCASSWTGIDGYTFGSGTRLTVV.

This chain connects TRBV7-3 to TRBJ2-5, with D perhaps TRBD1 or TRBD2 (7 bases each). The DNA end lines up better with TRBJ2-1; the J call may be wrong. In germline, CDR1 is SGHTA, CDR2 FQGTGA. The CDR3 consists of 16 residues. In DNA form, the CDR3 reads TGTGCCAGCAGCTTAATGGGGGGGGTTCCAGGGGGAAGACAGTTCTTC. This gives the protein CASSLMGGVPGGRQFF.

In this sample, this clonotype turned up many times. The chain is built from TRBV2 and TRBJ1-2; weak D call: TRBD1 (6 bases). This CDR3 has 14 residues. The germline V gene encodes CDR1 SNHLY and CDR2 FYNNEI. V was pared by 7 bases and J by 2 bases, with 14 bases between. Here the CDR3 reads CASILGGGNYGYTF. The CDR3 DNA reads TGTGCCAGCATCCTAGGGGGTGGAAACTATGGCTACACCTTC.

This clonotype occurred a few times. The rearrangement joins TRBV20-1 to TRBJ2-6, with D unresolved. The V and J ends lost 1 base and 16 bases respectively, with 2 bases between them. This CDR3 region has 8 residues. Germline values: CDR1 DFQATT, CDR2 SNEGSKA (reference sequence). The CDR3 reads CSARGLTF. Here the CDR3 DNA reads TGCAGTGCTAGAGGACTGACTTTC.

This chain connects TRBV7-2 to TRBJ1-6, with D unclear. CDR1 is SGHTA, CDR2 FQGNSA, per germline. V lost 2 bases and J 12 bases, leaving 5 bases between the germline ends. There are 11 residues in the CDR3. CDR3 nucleotides: TGTGCCAGCAGCTTACGGGGACCCCTCCACTTT. Translated: CASSLRGPLHF.

The chain recombines TRBV19 with TRBJ1-1, with D unclear. CDR1 and CDR2 (germline): LNHDA, SQIVND (reference sequence). V was trimmed by 8 bases and J by 1 base, leaving 11 bases between them. The CDR3 totals 13 residues. The CDR3 region has the DNA TGTGCCAGTGCCTCCCTTGCGAACACTGAAGCTTTCTTT. It encodes CASASLANTEAFF.

This clonotype was seen at least ten times. This chain links TRBV6-6 with TRBJ1-2; 7 nucleotides line up with TRBD1. The junction had 6 bases not matched to a gene; V was cut back by 5 bases and J by 6 bases. The V gene's germline CDR1 is MNHNY and CDR2 SVGAGI (reference sequence). The CDR3 has 13 amino acids. The CDR3 loop is CASSPQGLNGYTF. The CDR3 coding sequence is TGTGCCAGCAGTCCACAGGGGCTGAATGGCTACACCTTC.

The chain uses TRBV29-1 and TRBJ1-2, with 8 bases that match TRBD1. Looked up from germline, CDR1 is SQVTM and CDR2 is ANQGSEA. The junction had 6 bases not matched to a gene; V was cut back by 8 bases and J by 7 bases. The CDR3 has 11 residues. CDR3 nucleotides: TGCAGCTCGGATACAGGGGGTGGCTACACCTTC. Translating it yields CSSDTGGGYTF.

This clonotype was recorded a few times. The chain recombines TRBV19 with TRBJ2-6, with a weak D call TRBD1 (6 bases). CDR1 is LNHDA, CDR2 SQIVND, per germline (reference sequence). Trimming shortened V by 8 bases and J by 2 bases, and 10 bases separated the two germline ends. The CDR3 contains 14 residues. Here the CDR3 DNA reads TGTGCCAGTCAAGAGGGGGCTGGGGCCAACGTCCTGACTTTC. Protein sequence: CASQEGAGANVLTF.

This clonotype was observed many times. This chain uses TRBV7-9 with TRBJ2-7, with 8 bases lining up with TRBD2. Germline lookup yields CDR1 SEHNR and CDR2 FQNEAQ (reference sequence). V shed 4 bases, J shed 6 bases, and the junction held 14 bases outside the gene matches. This CDR3 has 16 amino acids. The CDR3 here is CASSSVRGGPLLEQYF. For the CDR3, the DNA is TGTGCCAGCAGCTCCGTTCGGGGGGGCCCACTACTCGAGCAGTACTTC.

The gene calls are TRBV7-6 and TRBJ1-5; D possibly corresponds to TRBD1 (5 bases). Trimming took 1 base from V and 6 from J, leaving 22 bases between them. The CDR3 spans 18 residues. In germline, CDR1 is SGHVS, CDR2 FNYEAQ. Written as DNA, the CDR3 is TGTGCCAGCAGCTTAGGGACGCGCGTCCTGGGGGGGTTTCAGCCCCAGCATTTT. Its translation is CASSLGTRVLGGFQPQHF.

This clonotype has ten or more counts. The chain employs TRBV19 and TRBJ2-7; the match to TRBD2 covers 12 bases. The V segment lost 5 bases and the J segment 6 bases; nucleotides outside the gene matches: 5. The CDR3 runs 14 residues. CDR1 is LNHDA, CDR2 SQIVND, per germline (reference sequence). The DNA of the CDR3 is TGTGCCAGTAGTCCCAAGGGACTAGCGGGCGAGCAGTACTTC. Translated: CASSPKGLAGEQYF.

This sequence joins TRBV11-3 and TRBJ2-3; D unresolved. Trimming removed 4 bases from V and 4 bases from J, with 6 bases in between. The CDR3 covers 12 residues. Germline CDR1 reads SGHNT; CDR2 reads YENEEA. The DNA of the CDR3 is TGTGCCAGCAGCTCCTTTTCAGATACGCAGTATTTT. Translating it yields CASSSFSDTQYF.

The sample holds many counts of this clonotype. V gene TRBV5-1 combines with J gene TRBJ1-1, with D tentatively TRBD1 (5 bases). The ends were cut back, 5 bases at V and 3 bases at J, with 5 bases in the middle. Germline CDR1 and CDR2: SGHRS and YFSETQ. CDR3 length: 11 amino acids. The CDR3 nucleotides read TGCGCCAGCAGGGGGGACACTGAAGCTTTCTTT. Translating gives CASRGDTEAFF.

This clonotype was counted many times. The chain is built from TRBV20-1 and TRBJ1-2; TRBD1 matches at 7 bases. The germline V gene encodes CDR1 DFQATT and CDR2 SNEGSKA (reference sequence). There are 11 residues in the CDR3. This CDR3 reads CSTRGRYGYTF. In DNA form, the CDR3 reads TGCAGCACGAGGGGGCGGTATGGCTACACCTTC.